This T cell receptor beta chain was sequenced for a study of shared clonotypes between healthy human individuals. Study-wide results and limits: A reduction in generation probabilities was seen for non-shared clonotypes relative to those shared by all four donors. In a handful of donors, about 5% of naive CD4 clonotypes appeared in common.

This was a deep-level run. Method: immunoSEQ multiplex PCR; TCRdb's copy keeps in-frame clones and lacks some. The sample has millions of clones, around 96% seen once. There are 17 residues in the CDR3. CDR1 and CDR2 (germline): SNHLY, FYNNEI. Germline trimming cut 2 bases from V and 6 bases from J; bases unmatched to any gene: 14. Naive CD8 cells were CD45RO-negative, positively selected for CCR7, excluding terminally differentiated effector memory CD45RA+ cells. Comments on this clone: The antigen remains undetermined.

The sequenced sample was naive CD8+ T cells sorted from blood. The chain links TRBV2 to TRBJ2-7, with 9 bases identical to TRBD2. The receptor comes from a man between 18 and 29 years old in good health. The CDR3 DNA follows: TGTGCCAGCAGTGAATGGGGTAGCGGGGGATTAAAGGGCGAGCAGTACTTC. Amino acid sequence: CASSEWGSGGLKGEQYF.